This passage covers 21 T cell receptor beta chains from one sample sequenced in a study of breast tumors, draining lymph nodes, adjacent tissues. TCRdb reprocessed the multiplex PCR reads with MiXCR, giving one entry per CDR3 protein. The profile shows 20,000 to 25,000 distinct CDR3 sequences, roughly three fifths of them singletons. Sequencing input: tumor-adjacent breast tissue. These receptors all come from a female donor with breast cancer. Some clones in this sample may be carry-over from other donors' samples.

The J gene is TRBJ1-2, the V gene TRBV19, with 7 bases that match TRBD1. The germline gives CDR1 LNHDA, CDR2 SQIVND (reference sequence). The CDR3 runs 16 residues. J lost 4 bases, V lost 3 bases, and 11 bases had no gene match. The CDR3 DNA follows: TGTGCCAGTAGTATTTACGCGACAGGGCCCGGCTATGGCTACACCTTC. Translation gives CASSIYATGPGYGYTF. The whole variable domain, filled in from reference TRBV19 and TRBJ1-2, reads DGGITQSPKYLFRKEGQNVTLSCEQNLNHDAMYWYRQDPGQGLRLIYYSQIVNDFQKGDIAEGYSVSREKKESFPLTVTSAQKNPTAFYLCASSIYATGPGYGYTFGSGTRLTVV.

This clonotype turned up a few times. This chain links TRBV15 with TRBJ1-4; 7 bases align to TRBD1. The V and J ends lost 3 bases and 0 bases, in that order; junction bases with no gene match: 4. Germline assignment: CDR1 LNHNV and CDR2 YYDKDF (reference sequence). The CDR3 contains 16 residues. The CDR3 bases are TGTGCCACCAGCAGGGACAGGACAGCAACTAATGAAAAACTGTTTTTT. This translates into CATSRDRTATNEKLFF.

This clonotype showed up just once. The V gene is TRBV7-2, the J gene TRBJ1-6, with D uncertain. The CDR3 is made up of 15 amino acids. V lost 5 bases and J 7 bases, leaving 15 bases between the germline ends. CDR1 and CDR2 from the germline V gene are SGHTA and FQGNSA. As DNA, the CDR3 is TGTGCCAGCAGCGCCTCGGGGTTACTGAATTCACCCCTCCACTTT. Translation: CASSASGLLNSPLHF.

The chain is built from TRBV19 and TRBJ1-4; 9 bases line up with TRBD1. The CDR3 sequence is 14 residues long. Losses at the gene ends were 5 bases for V and 6 bases for J; bases not matched to a gene: 4. Germline values: CDR1 LNHDA, CDR2 SQIVND (reference sequence). CDR3 region: CASSGGTGYEKLFF. The CDR3 DNA follows: TGTGCCAGTAGTGGAGGGACAGGGTATGAAAAACTGTTTTTT.

The chain links TRBV7-3 to TRBJ2-2; D possibly corresponds to TRBD1 (5 bases). Trimming removed 6 bases at V and 1 base at J, with 12 bases between. The CDR3 runs 15 residues. Germline V gene sequence: CDR1 SGHTA, CDR2 FQGTGA. The CDR3 DNA follows: TGTGCCAGCAGAGAGAACAGGCTGAACACCGGGGAGCTGTTTTTT. It yields the protein CASRENRLNTGELFF.

The chain uses TRBV7-2 and TRBJ2-2; D gene ambiguous. The CDR3 runs 16 residues. Trimming left V 0 bases short and J 1 base short, with 9 bases between. Germline assignment: CDR1 SGHTA and CDR2 FQGNSA. CDR3 coding DNA: TGTGCCAGCAGCTTAGCCGCAGACGGGAACACCGGGGAGCTGTTTTTT. The encoded protein is CASSLAADGNTGELFF.

This clonotype appeared a few times. The rearrangement uses TRBV10-3 and TRBJ1-5; 7 nucleotides agree with TRBD1. Per the germline V gene, CDR1 is ENHRY and CDR2 is SYGVKD. The CDR3 length is 15 residues. The V segment lost 3 bases and the J segment 5 bases; nucleotides outside the gene matches: 7. CDR3 in amino acids: CAISEGRGIDQPQHF. CDR3 DNA sequence: TGTGCCATCAGTGAAGGCAGGGGGATAGATCAGCCCCAGCATTTT.

The V and J genes are TRBV7-9 and TRBJ2-3, with D perhaps matching TRBD2 (6 bases). Germline V gene sequence: CDR1 SEHNR, CDR2 FQNEAQ (reference sequence). V was pared by 8 bases and J by 1 base, with 10 bases between. The CDR3 is 13 residues long. The CDR3 sequence: CASAAGRTDTQYF. The DNA for the CDR3 is TGTGCCAGCGCTGCGGGACGCACAGATACGCAGTATTTT.

V is TRBV25-1 and J is TRBJ1-6; D is undetermined. The CDR3 extends over 15 amino acids. V dropped 6 bases and J dropped 2 bases, with 11 bases sitting between them. The germline CDR1 and CDR2 sequences are MGHDK and SYGVNS. This chain's CDR3 is CASSLGRTYNSPLHF. The CDR3 nucleotides are TGTGCCAGCAGCTTAGGGAGGACCTATAATTCACCCCTCCACTTT.

This sequence joins TRBV5-5 and TRBJ2-7; D is unclear. The CDR3 sequence is 13 residues long. V lost 1 base and J 3 bases, leaving 8 bases between the germline ends. Germline CDR1 SGHKS, CDR2 YYEKEE (reference sequence). CDR3 region: CASSLSPYYEQYF. For the CDR3, the DNA is TGTGCCAGCAGCTTGTCCCCATACTACGAGCAGTACTTC.

This clonotype is termed medium-sized. The chain uses TRBV5-5 and TRBJ2-5; D call uncertain. V lost 6 bases and J 2 bases, leaving 14 bases between the germline ends. This CDR3 region has 14 residues. Germline CDR1 reads SGHKS; CDR2 reads YYEKEE (reference sequence). This CDR3 is CASTQYRVQETQYF. CDR3 DNA: TGTGCCAGCACCCAGTACAGAGTTCAAGAGACCCAGTACTTC.

This chain connects TRBV30 to TRBJ1-1; D remains unclear. Trimming took 3 bases from V and 1 from J, leaving 9 bases between them. This CDR3 contains 13 residues. CDR1 GTSNPN and CDR2 SVGIG come from the germline V gene (reference sequence). This CDR3 is CAWRRIGNTEAFF. The CDR3 DNA sequence: TGTGCCTGGAGGCGTATCGGGAACACTGAAGCTTTCTTT. Full variable domain (remainder filled in from reference TRBV30 and TRBJ1-1): SQTIHQWPATLVQPVGSPLSLECTVEGTSNPNLYWYRQAAGRGLQLLFYSVGIGQISSEVPQNLSASRPQDRQFILSSKKLLLSDSGFYLCAWRRIGNTEAFFGQGTRLTVV.

Remarks on this clonotype: This may stem from a read error, because a much larger clone lies one nucleotide away. The chain combines TRBV12-3 or TRBV12-4 with TRBJ1-2; D gene unclear. There are 14 residues in the CDR3. The CDR3: CASSFSDSNYGYAF. In DNA form, the CDR3 reads TGTGCCAGCAGTTTCAGCGACTCCAACTATGGCTACGCCTTC.

V is TRBV5-1 and J is TRBJ1-2; TRBD1 might be the D (5 bases). The V gene's germline CDR1 is SGHRS and CDR2 YFSETQ. V was trimmed by 3 bases and J by 0 bases, leaving 12 bases between them. There are 15 residues in the CDR3. This chain's CDR3 is CASSWGRDSNYGYTF. In nucleotides, the CDR3 is TGCGCCAGCAGCTGGGGCCGGGATTCTAACTATGGCTACACCTTC.

The chain combines TRBV20-1 with TRBJ2-5, with no clear D. The germline CDR1 and CDR2 sequences are DFQATT and SNEGSKA (reference sequence). This CDR3 has 14 residues. Trimming removed 4 bases from V and 5 bases from J, with 17 bases in between. CDR3 residues: CSATLPLGKETQYF. The CDR3 nucleotides read TGCAGTGCTACCCTACCGCTAGGAAAGGAGACCCAGTACTTC.

This clonotype showed up many times. The V and J genes are TRBV6-2 or TRBV6-3 and TRBJ2-5, with D maybe TRBD2 (6 bases). There are 13 residues in the CDR3. CDR1 is MNHEY, CDR2 SVGEGT, per germline. V lost 9 bases, J lost 5 bases, and 16 bases lay in between. The CDR3 protein is CASSERRVETQYF. In nucleotides, the CDR3 is TGTGCCAGTTCGGAAAGGAGGGTGGAGACCCAGTACTTC.

V is TRBV7-2 and J is TRBJ2-3; D assignment may be TRBD1 or TRBD2 (6 bases each). Germline values: CDR1 SGHTA, CDR2 FQGNSA. The CDR3 is made up of 16 amino acids. V was clipped by 1 base and J by 3 bases, with 14 bases between them. This chain's CDR3 is CASSLVNPGATDTQYF. In DNA, the CDR3 is TGTGCCAGCAGCTTAGTAAATCCGGGGGCGACAGATACGCAGTATTTT.

This clonotype has at least ten counts. The J gene is TRBJ2-1, the V gene TRBV7-3; no clear D gene. This CDR3 is built from 13 residues. V shed 3 bases and J shed 5 bases, with 8 bases lying between them. Germline V gives CDR1 SGHTA, CDR2 FQGTGA. CDR3 in DNA: TGTGCCAGCAGCTTCGGCGGAAACAATGAGCAGTTCTTC. It codes for CASSFGGNNEQFF.

This sequence joins TRBV2 and TRBJ2-7, with D perhaps matching TRBD1 or TRBD2 (5 bases each). Per the germline V gene, CDR1 is SNHLY and CDR2 is FYNNEI. Trimming removed 7 bases from V and 2 bases from J, with 15 bases in between. CDR3 length: 14 residues. CDR3 residues: CASTEERGAYEQYF. Here the CDR3 DNA reads TGTGCCAGCACCGAGGAAAGGGGAGCCTACGAGCAGTACTTC.

The chain employs TRBV10-3 and TRBJ2-1; D ambiguous. The CDR3 is made up of 11 amino acids. V was pared by 6 bases and J by 4 bases, with 4 bases between. CDR1 and CDR2 (germline): ENHRY, SYGVKD. CDR3: CAISTYNEQFF. The CDR3 coding sequence is TGTGCCATCAGCACTTACAATGAGCAGTTCTTC.

This sequence joins TRBV20-1 and TRBJ2-2; 7 nucleotides match TRBD2. This CDR3 comprises 14 residues. CDR1 is DFQATT, CDR2 SNEGSKA, per germline (reference sequence). Losses at the gene ends were 2 bases for V and 2 bases for J; bases not matched to a gene: 2. The CDR3 coding sequence is TGCAGTGCTAGAACTAGCGTCAACACCGGGGAGCTGTTTTTT. Its translation is CSARTSVNTGELFF.